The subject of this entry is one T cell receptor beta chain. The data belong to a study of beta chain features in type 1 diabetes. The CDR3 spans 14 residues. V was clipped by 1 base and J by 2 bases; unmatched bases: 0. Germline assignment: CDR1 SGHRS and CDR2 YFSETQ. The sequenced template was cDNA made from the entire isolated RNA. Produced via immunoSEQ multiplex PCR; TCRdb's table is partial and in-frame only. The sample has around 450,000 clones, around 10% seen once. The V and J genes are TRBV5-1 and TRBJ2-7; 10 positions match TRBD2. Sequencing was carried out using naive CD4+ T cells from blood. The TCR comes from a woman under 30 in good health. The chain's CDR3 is CASSLTSGTYEQYF. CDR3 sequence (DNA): TGCGCCAGCAGCTTGACTAGCGGGACCTACGAGCAGTACTTC.